The rows below give T cell receptor beta chains drawn from one sample of a study of blood T cell repertoires in COVID-19. Repertoires were generated with immunoSEQ multiplex PCR, while TCRdb's copy carries only in-frame clones and drops some. The repertoire holds hundreds of thousands of clones, with about 90% as singletons. Sequences were obtained from peripheral blood. The receptors shown here come from a woman aged 70 to 79 with COVID-19, enrolled during active disease. The CDR3 runs from the conserved cysteine through the conserved F or W. The D gene is left open where the match is weak. Where a row states a size, it is once, few, many or the class of an expanded clone; other rows omit it.

d_gene | j_gene | v_gene | abundance | CDR3aa | CDR3nt
TRBD1 | TRBJ1-2 | TRBV28 | . | CASSIRQGRNYGYTF | TGTGCCAGCAGCATACGACAGGGGAGGAACTATGGCTACACCTTC
. | TRBJ1-6 | TRBV18 | . | CASSSGRDSYNSPLHF | TGTGCCAGCTCAAGTGGCAGGGACTCCTATAATTCACCCCTCCACTTT
. | TRBJ1-3 | TRBV15 | . | CATSRGYGPTSGNTIYF | TGTGCCACCAGCAGAGGTTATGGGCCTACCTCTGGAAACACCATATATTTT
. | TRBJ2-4 | TRBV28 | . | CASRKQGDKNIQYF | TGTGCCAGCAGGAAACAGGGTGACAAAAACATTCAGTACTTC
. | TRBJ1-2 | TRBV5-1 | few | CASSSLGGGYTF | TGCGCCAGCAGCTCTTTAGGAGGGGGCTACACCTTC
. | TRBJ1-2 | TRBV29-1 | . | CSVEDFKGLRGYTF | TGCAGCGTTGAAGATTTCAAGGGACTAAGAGGCTACACCTTC
. | TRBJ1-3 | TRBV7-9 | . | CASSLSPTAGNTIYF | TGTGCCAGCAGCTTATCCCCGACTGCTGGAAACACCATATATTTT
TRBD1 | TRBJ2-5 | TRBV5-6 | . | CASSQRGQGLQETQYF | TGTGCCAGCAGCCAGAGGGGACAGGGGCTCCAAGAGACCCAGTACTTC
. | TRBJ1-1 | TRBV28 | . | CASSPISRGTEAFF | TGTGCCAGCAGTCCCATCTCCAGGGGCACTGAAGCTTTCTTT
TRBD2 | TRBJ2-7 | TRBV6-5 | . | CASSYGTRGMEQYF | TGTGCCAGCAGTTACGGGACTAGGGGGATGGAGCAGTACTTC
TRBD1 | TRBJ1-3 | TRBV18 | once | CASERTGEHAGNTIYF | TGTGCCAGCGAAAGAACAGGGGAACATGCTGGAAACACCATATATTTT
TRBD1 | TRBJ2-3 | TRBV27 | once | CASSTSLSGGPSTDTQYF | TGTGCCAGCAGTACGAGCCTCTCAGGGGGCCCCAGCACAGATACGCAGTATTTT
. | TRBJ1-1 | TRBV19 | . | CASSINDKLTAFF | TGTGCCAGTAGTATCAATGACAAGCTAACGGCTTTCTTT
TRBD1 | TRBJ2-1 | TRBV7-2 | few | CASSSRGTGVNEQFF | TGTGCCAGCAGCTCACGGGGGACAGGGGTCAATGAGCAGTTCTTC
. | TRBJ1-2 | TRBV2 | . | CASRRTVNGYTF | TGTGCCAGCAGGAGGACAGTGAATGGCTACACCTTC
. | TRBJ1-5 | TRBV18 | . | CASSPAGGSQPQHF | TGTGCCAGCTCACCGGCGGGGGGGAGTCAGCCCCAGCATTTT
TRBD2 | TRBJ2-5 | TRBV7-2 | . | CASSLVASGGARETQYF | TGTGCCAGCAGCTTAGTGGCTAGCGGGGGGGCCCGAGAGACCCAGTACTTC
. | TRBJ1-3 | TRBV18 | . | CASSKDSSGNTIYF | TGTGCCAGCTCAAAAGACAGCTCTGGAAACACCATATATTTT
. | TRBJ2-1 | TRBV20-1 | . | CSASRGQLNEQFF | TGCAGTGCTAGTCGAGGACAGCTCAATGAGCAGTTCTTC
. | TRBJ1-2 | TRBV18 | . | CASSPSGWDGYTF | TGTGCCAGCTCACCATCAGGGTGGGATGGCTACACCTTC
TRBD1 | TRBJ2-3 | TRBV6-6 | few | CASSWTGGSTDTQYF | TGTGCCAGCAGTTGGACAGGGGGCAGTACAGATACGCAGTATTTT
. | TRBJ2-2 | TRBV4-1 | . | CASSQVTGGVLTGELFF | TGCGCCAGCAGCCAAGTTACCGGGGGAGTCCTCACCGGGGAGCTGTTTTTT
. | TRBJ1-2 | TRBV27 | once | CASSLSQASLYGYTF | TGTGCCAGCAGTTTAAGCCAGGCGAGCCTCTATGGCTACACCTTC
TRBD1 | TRBJ1-1 | TRBV9 | . | CASSVAPDRGRNTEAFF | TGTGCCAGCAGCGTAGCACCTGACAGGGGGCGAAACACTGAAGCTTTCTTT
. | TRBJ1-1 | TRBV5-1 | . | CASSLGREAFF | TGCGCCAGCAGCTTGGGTAGAGAAGCTTTCTTT
TRBD1 | TRBJ1-1 | TRBV7-9 | once | CASSSRGQVNTEAFF | TGTGCCAGCAGTTCCAGGGGACAGGTGAACACTGAAGCTTTCTTT
. | TRBJ1-5 | TRBV9 | . | CASSLGDSGQPQHF | TGTGCCAGCAGCCTTGGGGATTCGGGGCAGCCCCAGCATTTT
. | TRBJ2-3 | TRBV21-1 | few | CASSKVKRPGSTDTQYF | TGTGCCAGCAGCAAAGTAAAGCGTCCCGGGTCCACAGATACGCAGTATTTT
. | TRBJ1-5 | TRBV5-8 | . | CASSLDSGEITDQPQHF | TGTGCCAGCAGCTTGGATTCAGGGGAGATCACCGATCAGCCCCAGCATTTT
TRBD2 | TRBJ2-7 | TRBV12-5 | . | CASAIGLAGIDEQYF | TGTGCTAGTGCCATCGGACTAGCGGGGATTGACGAGCAGTACTTC
TRBD2 | TRBJ2-5 | TRBV10-2 | . | CASRDGGGLKETQYF | TGCGCCAGCAGGGATGGGGGGGGATTAAAAGAGACCCAGTACTTC
TRBD1 | TRBJ2-7 | TRBV6-5 | few | CASSSRDRGDAQYF | TGTGCCAGCAGTTCCCGGGACAGGGGGGACGCGCAGTACTTC
. | TRBJ2-5 | TRBV2 | . | CASTPGEYQETQYF | TGTGCCAGCACCCCTGGAGAGTACCAAGAGACCCAGTACTTC
TRBD1 | TRBJ1-5 | TRBV27 | . | CASSPGTGRGQPQHF | TGTGCCAGCAGCCCCGGGACAGGAAGGGGTCAGCCCCAGCATTTT
. | TRBJ1-2 | TRBV29-1 | . | CSAPDSSYGYTF | TGCAGCGCCCCGGACAGTTCCTATGGCTACACCTTC
. | TRBJ2-2 | TRBV28 | . | CAITRGPPGELFF | TGTGCCATAACAAGGGGTCCACCCGGGGAGCTGTTTTTT
. | TRBJ1-1 | TRBV10-3 | . | CAIGRDMNTEAFF | TGTGCCATCGGCCGGGACATGAACACTGAAGCTTTCTTT
TRBD1 | TRBJ1-4 | TRBV18 | once | CASSPDRVWGTNEKLFF | TGTGCCAGCTCACCTGACAGGGTCTGGGGAACTAATGAAAAACTGTTTTTT
. | TRBJ1-1 | TRBV3-1/TRBV3-2 | . | CASSHTSPTEAFF | TGTGCCAGCAGCCATACATCCCCCACTGAAGCTTTCTTT
TRBD2 | TRBJ2-7 | TRBV30 | . | CAWSGVAGGPFYEQYF | TGTGCCTGGAGTGGGGTAGCGGGGGGCCCTTTTTACGAGCAGTACTTC
. | TRBJ2-4 | TRBV28 | . | CASAHLGPAKNIQYF | TGTGCCAGCGCCCACTTGGGGCCAGCCAAAAACATTCAGTACTTC